The following is a TCR beta chain sequence with its context. Its antigen target is currently unknown. Base quality data are lacking; no much larger clone is found one base away. Library construction relied on the immunoSEQ multiplex PCR assay. Drawn from immuneACCESS, this table holds only the in-frame rearrangements with V and J called that TCRdb kept. Clones are partly lost; checked studies trace under half to an unresolved V gene and leave the rest unexplained. Present in this sample are under 30,000 clones, roughly 85% of which were seen just once. The ten largest clones capture around 20% of the sample. This sample is part of a study of control samples from healthy donors and cancer patients (dated by TCRdb to 2018 to 2021). V sheds 0 bases and J sheds 5 bases, leaving 11 bases between their ends. The germline V gene encodes CDR1 MNHEY and CDR2 SVGAGI. The CDR3 starts with the cysteine, ends with the phenylalanine, and has 14 residues. Only the CDR3 portion is preserved as DNA: 42 bases, with reading frame beginning at the first base.

The clonotype originates from a man aged 55 to 70 with head and neck cancer. The V and J segments used are TRBV6-5 and TRBJ2-7; the D assignment is uncertain and may be TRBD1 or TRBD2, with 5 bases supporting each. The sequenced sample consisted of PBMCs. The sequenced DNA is TGTGCCAGCAGTTACTCGATGAGGGGCAACGAGCAGTACTTC. It encodes CASSYSMRGNEQYF.